This TCR beta chain was sequenced in a study of cytomegalovirus exposure and HLA in healthy donors. The study, taken as a whole, reports: The study carried out a later analysis of TCR beta sequences. It associated approximately 16,000 of them with specific HLA alleles at a false discovery rate of 0.05.

This clone has only one observation. The antigen is undetermined. Germline assignment: CDR1 SNHLY and CDR2 FYNNEI. The CDR3 totals 13 residues. Trimming shortened V by 10 bases and J by 2 bases, and 11 bases separated the two germline ends. The PCR used 60 Vbeta and 13 Jbeta primers. Sequenced by immunoSEQ multiplex PCR; TCRdb stores in-frame clones only, minus some. The table lists 95,000 to 150,000 clones, over 65% of them singletons. Sequenced: PBMCs. The TCR sequence derives from a man between 18 and 29 years old in good health and CMV-seropositive. V usage is TRBV2 and J usage is TRBJ2-2; D possibly corresponds to TRBD2 (6 bases). CDR3 DNA: TGTGCCATTACTAGCTCCAACACCGGGGAGCTGTTTTTT. It is translated as CAITSSNTGELFF.